The rows below give T cell receptor beta chains drawn from one sample of a study of patients and donors after allogeneic stem cell transplantation. MiXCR, run by TCRdb on the RT-PCR reads, gives a single entry per CDR3 protein. This sample carries under 95,000 distinct CDR3 sequences, around 5% of them seen once, and the ten largest clones take roughly 2.5%. Sequences were obtained from blood, either unsorted or a sorted T cell fraction (not recorded which). The receptors were sampled from a human donor who was either an allogeneic HSCT recipient or a stem cell or donor lymphocyte infusion donor (not recorded which). It is not recorded whose cells these are; they may come from a transplant donor. Each CDR3 is given with its conserved first and last residue. The D gene is left open where the match is weak. Not every row has a clone size; where given, it reads once, few, many or a size class.

V	D	J	size	CDR3	DNA
TRBV20-1	TRBD2	TRBJ2-1	-	CSGLAGPGEQFF	TGCAGTGGACTAGCGGGACCCGGTGAGCAGTTCTTC
TRBV18	-	TRBJ1-2	-	CASSPELRTAKYYGYTF	TGTGCCAGCTCACCAGAATTGAGGACAGCAAAATACTATGGCTACACCTTC
TRBV7-2	TRBD2	TRBJ2-3	many	CASSLDPPSGGTDTQYF	TGTGCCAGCAGCTTAGACCCACCCAGCGGGGGGACAGATACGCAGTATTTT
TRBV28	TRBD2	TRBJ2-3	many	CASSFLAGRGSDTQYF	TGTGCCAGCAGTTTCCTAGCGGGGAGAGGGTCAGATACGCAGTATTTT
TRBV5-5	-	TRBJ1-5	many	CASSTGGAPQPQHF	TGTGCCAGCAGCACTGGGGGGGCTCCTCAGCCCCAGCATTTT
TRBV23-1	-	TRBJ1-5	many	CASSQSPGGGNQPQHF	TGCGCCAGCAGTCAATCCCCGGGGGGCGGAAATCAGCCCCAGCATTTT
TRBV5-1	-	TRBJ2-1	many	CASSLGSPPYNEQFF	TGCGCCAGCAGCCTTGGGAGTCCCCCCTACAATGAGCAGTTCTTC
TRBV6-5	-	TRBJ1-1	many	CASSFESNTEAFF	TGTGCCAGCAGTTTCGAATCGAACACTGAAGCTTTCTTT
TRBV5-1	-	TRBJ2-3	many	CASSLEPLSDTQYF	TGCGCCAGCAGCTTGGAGCCCCTATCAGATACGCAGTATTTT
TRBV10-3	-	TRBJ2-2	many	CAISERQAANTGELFF	TGTGCCATCAGTGAGCGGCAAGCAGCGAACACCGGGGAGCTGTTTTTT
TRBV3-1	TRBD2	TRBJ2-3	-	CASSQDRSGGANTQYF	TGTGCCAGCAGCCAAGATCGCAGCGGGGGGGCAAATACGCAGTATTTT
TRBV5-6	-	TRBJ1-4	many	CASSLSGGAEKLFF	TGTGCCAGCAGCTTATCCGGAGGTGCTGAAAAACTGTTTTTT
TRBV6-1	-	TRBJ2-6	many	CASSQSGSGANVLTF	TGTGCCAGCAGTCAATCAGGCTCTGGGGCCAACGTCCTGACTTTC
TRBV18	TRBD1	TRBJ2-7	many	CASSLGQGEQYF	TGTGCCAGCTCACTGGGACAGGGCGAGCAGTACTTC
TRBV5-6	-	TRBJ2-7	-	CASSSLLGLFYEQYF	TGTGCCAGCAGCTCGCTCTTGGGACTTTTCTACGAGCAGTACTTC
TRBV28	TRBD2	TRBJ2-7	few	CASRRGLAGVAQYF	TGTGCCAGCAGGCGTGGACTAGCGGGAGTGGCGCAGTACTTC
TRBV5-3	TRBD2	TRBJ2-7	many	CARSSRTSGPYEQYF	TGTGCCAGAAGCTCTCGGACTAGCGGACCCTACGAGCAGTACTTC
TRBV6-2/TRBV6-3	-	TRBJ1-5	many	CASSYGTNQPQHF	TGTGCCAGCAGTTACGGGACCAATCAGCCCCAGCATTTT
TRBV27	TRBD1	TRBJ2-7	-	CASKDRGRYEQYF	TGTGCCAGCAAAGACAGGGGGCGTTACGAGCAGTACTTC
TRBV4-2	TRBD1	TRBJ2-5	-	CASSRGQGKETQYF	TGTGCCAGCAGCCGGGGACAGGGGAAAGAGACCCAGTACTTC
TRBV5-1	TRBD1	TRBJ2-7	many	CASSGQGGLYEQYF	TGCGCCAGCAGCGGACAGGGAGGTCTCTACGAGCAGTACTTC
TRBV7-9	-	TRBJ1-2	many	CASSLRQNYGYTF	TGTGCCAGCAGCTTAAGACAGAACTATGGCTACACCTTC
TRBV28	TRBD1	TRBJ1-5	few	CASSLEGQGVNQPQHF	TGTGCCAGCAGTTTAGAAGGGCAGGGGGTCAATCAGCCCCAGCATTTT
TRBV4-1	-	TRBJ2-3	many	CASSHTDTQYF	TGCGCCAGCAGCCACACAGATACGCAGTATTTT